This TCR beta chain was recorded in a study of cytomegalovirus exposure and HLA in healthy donors. Findings and limits, study-wide: HLA alleles were associated with around 17,000 TCR beta sequences in a later analysis at 0.05 false discovery rate.

To note about this clone: Its antigen remains unidentified.

The primer mix had 60 Vbeta and 13 Jbeta primers. TCRdb's table, derived via immunoSEQ multiplex PCR, lists solely in-frame clones and lacks some. The sample consists of about 130,000 clones, around 78% of them appearing once. This CDR3 comprises 14 residues. Deletions cut 2 bases from V and 9 bases from J, with 14 bases between. Germline V gene data show CDR1 as LNHNV and CDR2 as YYDKDF (reference sequence). The source material was PBMCs. The rearrangement joins TRBV15 to TRBJ2-1; maybe TRBD2 (6 bases). The origin of this receptor is a woman between 50 and 59 years old in good health and CMV-seronegative. The CDR3 protein is CATSRRRGGGEQFF. The CDR3 DNA reads as TGTGCCACCAGCAGAAGGCGGGGTGGAGGTGAGCAGTTCTTC.